The 28 T cell receptor beta chains below were found in one sample sequenced in a study of shared clonotypes between healthy human individuals. Here immunoSEQ multiplex PCR was the method, and the copy in TCRdb shows in-frame clones only, minus some. Of about 820,000 clones in the sample, over 90% were seen once. Terminally differentiated effector memory CD45RA+ cells were left out of the naive CD8 fraction, which was CD45RO-negative and positively selected for CCR7. The sequencing sample was made of naive CD8+ T cells sorted from blood. The receptors come from a man aged 25-45 years in good health.

This chain uses TRBV9 with TRBJ2-3; D uncertain. CDR3 length: 15 residues. Germline V gives CDR1 SGDLS, CDR2 YYNGEE. Trimming left V 2 bases short and J 1 base short, with 11 bases between. Written as DNA, the CDR3 is TGTGCCAGCAGCGTGAACACGGGCCGCACAGATACGCAGTATTTT. This sequence encodes CASSVNTGRTDTQYF.

The genes are TRBV27 and TRBJ2-7, with 9 bases matching TRBD2. CDR1 and CDR2 from the germline V gene are MNHEY and SMNVEV (reference sequence). V lost 3 bases to trimming and J lost 0 bases; unmatched junction nucleotides: 3. The CDR3 sequence is 15 residues long. As DNA, the CDR3 is TGTGCCAGCAGTTTTCTAGCGGGGAGCTCCTACGAGCAGTACTTC. This sequence encodes CASSFLAGSSYEQYF.

This chain links TRBV6-4 with TRBJ2-5; 9 bases align to TRBD1. Trimming took 4 bases from V and 6 from J; bases not matched to a gene: 9. The CDR3 consists of 15 residues. Germline lookup yields CDR1 MRHNA and CDR2 SNTAGT. CDR3 sequence (DNA): TGTGCCAGCAGTGTAGGTGGGACAGGGATGCAGACCCAGTACTTC. Translated: CASSVGGTGMQTQYF.

The chain combines TRBV15 with TRBJ2-5; unclear D gene. V was shortened by 0 bases and J by 3 bases, with 17 bases between the two germline ends. The CDR3 runs 17 residues. Germline V lookup: CDR1 LNHNV, CDR2 YYDKDF (reference sequence). The CDR3 loop reads CATSRDLLARDEETQYF. CDR3 bases: TGTGCCACCAGCAGAGATTTATTGGCAAGAGACGAAGAGACCCAGTACTTC.

V gene TRBV19 combines with J gene TRBJ2-3; 11 nucleotides agree with TRBD2. The V segment lost 5 bases and the J segment 4 bases; nucleotides outside the gene matches: 20. Looked up from germline, CDR1 is LNHDA and CDR2 is SQIVND (reference sequence). The CDR3 consists of 20 residues. This chain's CDR3 is CASSLSGRADRGFSADTQYF. The DNA for the CDR3 is TGTGCCAGTAGTCTTAGCGGGAGGGCCGACAGGGGGTTTTCGGCAGATACGCAGTATTTT.

CDR3: CASSFLSGYNEQFF. The DNA for the CDR3 is TGTGCCAGCAGTTTCCTAAGCGGATACAATGAGCAGTTCTTC. The chain recombines TRBV28 with TRBJ2-1; D may be TRBD2 (5 bases). Trimming left V 3 bases short and J 4 bases short, with 10 bases between. CDR3 length: 14 amino acids. Germline V gene sequence: CDR1 MDHEN, CDR2 SYDVKM.

This chain joins TRBV28 and TRBJ1-1; a weak D match, TRBD1 (6 bases). Trimming stripped 11 bases from V and 4 bases from J, with 17 bases between. This CDR3 comprises 13 residues. CDR1 is MDHEN, CDR2 SYDVKM, per germline. CDR3 sequence: CAEGEGDGTEAFF. The CDR3 coding sequence is TGTGCCGAGGGGGAGGGGGACGGCACTGAAGCTTTCTTT.

This chain uses TRBV9 with TRBJ2-7; 7 bases line up with TRBD1. The CDR3 is made up of 15 amino acids. With V trimmed by 3 bases and J by 1 base, 7 bases remained unmatched. Germline V gives CDR1 SGDLS, CDR2 YYNGEE. CDR3 loop: CASSGGTESSYEQYF. The CDR3 DNA sequence: TGTGCCAGCAGCGGAGGGACAGAGTCTTCCTACGAGCAGTACTTC.

The chain links TRBV19 to TRBJ2-1, with 10 bases matching TRBD1. The CDR3 consists of 18 residues. With 2 bases clipped from V and 4 bases from J, the junction kept 11 bases outside the gene matches. Looked up from germline, CDR1 is LNHDA and CDR2 is SQIVND (reference sequence). The CDR3 region is CASSIKPGQGLAYNEQFF. DNA of the CDR3: TGTGCCAGTAGTATAAAACCGGGACAGGGGCTAGCATACAATGAGCAGTTCTTC. The complete variable domain, with remaining parts taken from reference TRBV19 and TRBJ2-1, reads DGGITQSPKYLFRKEGQNVTLSCEQNLNHDAMYWYRQDPGQGLRLIYYSQIVNDFQKGDIAEGYSVSREKKESFPLTVTSAQKNPTAFYLCASSIKPGQGLAYNEQFFGPGTRLTVL.

J is TRBJ2-5 and V is TRBV30, with TRBD1 matching over 10 bases. V was clipped by 2 bases and J by 5 bases; unmatched bases: 5. CDR3 length equals 14 residues. The germline CDR1 and CDR2 sequences are GTSNPN and SVGIG (reference sequence). CDR3 DNA sequence: TGTGCCTGGAGTCCGGGACAGGGGTGGGAGACCCAGTACTTC. This sequence encodes CAWSPGQGWETQYF.

The chain uses TRBV9 and TRBJ1-2; D is perhaps TRBD1 (5 bases). V was clipped by 0 bases and J by 6 bases, with 9 bases between them. CDR3 length equals 13 residues. Per the germline V gene, CDR1 is SGDLS and CDR2 is YYNGEE. The CDR3 here is CASSVAQGDGYTF. CDR3 DNA sequence: TGTGCCAGCAGCGTAGCCCAGGGAGATGGCTACACCTTC. The variable domain in full, completed from reference TRBV9 and TRBJ1-2, reads DSGVTQTPKHLITATGQRVTLRCSPRSGDLSVYWYQQSLDQGLQFLIQYYNGEERAKGNILERFSAQQFPDLHSELNLSSLELGDSALYFCASSVAQGDGYTFGSGTRLTVV.

J is TRBJ2-1 and V is TRBV6-1, with a tentative D call TRBD1 (5 bases). CDR3 length: 15 amino acids. The V and J ends lost 6 bases and 5 bases respectively, with 17 bases between them. The germline gives CDR1 MNHNS, CDR2 SASEGT. Here the CDR3 reads CASRPRQTLDNEQFF. CDR3 nucleotides: TGTGCCAGCAGGCCCCGACAGACTTTGGACAATGAGCAGTTCTTC.

The genes are TRBV7-6 and TRBJ2-2, with a weak D call TRBD2 (5 bases). The CDR3 covers 14 residues. V gave up 8 bases and J gave up 4 bases, with 14 bases separating them. Per germline, CDR1 SGHVS and CDR2 FNYEAQ. For the CDR3, the DNA is TGTGCCAGCCGGGGAGACGCGGGCACCGGGGAGCTGTTTTTT. This translates into CASRGDAGTGELFF.

V is TRBV6-1 and J is TRBJ1-2; D perhaps matches TRBD1 (5 bases). Looked up from germline, CDR1 is MNHNS and CDR2 is SASEGT. The CDR3 extends over 12 amino acids. With 10 bases removed from V and 4 bases from J, the gap between germline ends came to 13 bases. The CDR3 spells CAIPRGFYGYTF. CDR3 sequence (DNA): TGTGCCATCCCTCGGGGCTTCTATGGCTACACCTTC.

The chain links TRBV28 to TRBJ2-1, with TRBD2 identical over 16 bases. The V gene end was trimmed by 7 bases and the J gene end by 10 bases; junction bases not matched to a gene: 7. Per the germline V gene, CDR1 is MDHEN and CDR2 is SYDVKM. The CDR3 extends over 15 amino acids. The CDR3 here is CASNLGLAGGKEQFF. Here the CDR3 DNA reads TGTGCCAGCAATTTGGGACTAGCGGGAGGGAAGGAGCAGTTCTTC.

The chain has TRBV7-9 and TRBJ1-2; 7 bases map to TRBD1. This CDR3 spans 15 amino acids. V was pared by 8 bases and J by 7 bases, with 16 bases of the junction left unmatched. The germline CDR1 and CDR2 sequences are SEHNR and FQNEAQ (reference sequence). CDR3 region: CASGETGNPILGYTF. Written as DNA, the CDR3 is TGTGCCAGCGGAGAGACAGGGAATCCAATTCTTGGCTACACCTTC.

Turning to this clone: This sample also contains other DNA sequences that code for the same CDR3. The V and J genes are TRBV19 and TRBJ2-7, with TRBD1 identical over 12 bases. Germline V gives CDR1 LNHDA, CDR2 SQIVND (reference sequence). V shed 5 bases and J 4 bases; nucleotides not matched to a gene: 6. The CDR3 runs 15 residues. The CDR3 reads CASSAGTGGSYEQYF. The CDR3, as DNA: TGTGCCAGTAGTGCAGGGACAGGGGGCTCTTACGAGCAGTACTTC.

This chain's CDR3 is CASSWTGPHTEAFF. Here the CDR3 DNA reads TGCGCCAGCAGCTGGACAGGGCCGCACACTGAAGCTTTCTTT. The chain combines TRBV5-1 with TRBJ1-1; 8 nucleotides line up with TRBD1. Germline V gene lookup returns CDR1 SGHRS and CDR2 YFSETQ. The trim removed 3 bases at V and 3 bases at J, leaving 4 bases unmatched. The CDR3 loop spans 14 amino acids.

Concerning this clone itself: A much larger clone lies a single base off, so this may be a read error. The chain uses TRBV30 and TRBJ1-1; no clear D gene. The germline CDR1 and CDR2 sequences are GTSNPN and SVGIG (reference sequence). CDR3 length: 11 amino acids. V was cut by 2 bases and J by 4 bases, with 5 bases left in between. CDR3 protein: CAWSRGTEAFF. The CDR3 nucleotides are TGTGCCTGGAGTCGGGGCACTGAAGCTTTCTTT.

V is TRBV4-1 and J is TRBJ2-3, with a tentative D call TRBD1 (6 bases). Per the germline V gene, CDR1 is MGHRA and CDR2 is YSYEKL. CDR3 size: 14 residues. V lost 4 bases to trimming and J lost 4 bases, with 12 bases between them. The CDR3 sequence is CASSRIQGPDTQYF. The DNA for the CDR3 is TGCGCCAGCAGCCGGATACAGGGCCCAGATACGCAGTATTTT.

This chain links TRBV13 with TRBJ2-4, with D hard to call. There are 13 residues in the CDR3. V was shortened by 0 bases and J by 14 bases, with 14 bases between the two germline ends. Germline V gives CDR1 PRHDT, CDR2 FYEKMQ (reference sequence). The CDR3 region has the DNA TGTGCCAGCAGCTTAGGTGGTCAGGCGCCGGAGTACTTC. Translated: CASSLGGQAPEYF. The whole variable domain, filled in from reference TRBV13 and TRBJ2-4, reads AAGVIQSPRHLIKEKRETATLKCYPIPRHDTVYWYQQGPGQDPQFLISFYEKMQSDKGSIPDRFSAQQFSDYHSELNMSSLELGDSALYFCASSLGGQAPEYFGAGTRLSVL.

The chain is built from TRBV2 and TRBJ2-7; 7 bases are a match to TRBD2. Germline trimming cut 6 bases from V and 1 base from J; bases unmatched to any gene: 12. The germline V gene encodes CDR1 SNHLY and CDR2 FYNNEI. The CDR3 loop spans 16 amino acids. DNA of the CDR3: TGTGCCAGCAGGACTATCCCCGGGGAGGGGTCCTACGAGCAGTACTTC. The encoded protein is CASRTIPGEGSYEQYF.

The chain combines TRBV27 with TRBJ2-4, with 7 bases identical to TRBD1. CDR1 and CDR2 from the germline V gene are MNHEY and SMNVEV (reference sequence). This CDR3 comprises 17 residues. The J segment lost 6 bases and the V segment lost 0 bases, leaving 11 bases of the junction unmatched. CDR3 amino acids: CASSLSKSGQMVNIQYF. The CDR3 coding sequence is TGTGCCAGCAGTTTATCGAAGTCGGGACAGATGGTAAACATTCAGTACTTC.

The chain couples TRBV19 to TRBJ1-1, with 11 bases lining up with TRBD1. Germline trimming cut 2 bases from V and 4 bases from J; bases unmatched to any gene: 9. Per germline, CDR1 LNHDA and CDR2 SQIVND (reference sequence). This CDR3 is built from 17 residues. CDR3 in amino acids: CASSITRGTGGFTEAFF. CDR3 coding DNA: TGTGCCAGTAGTATAACTAGGGGGACAGGGGGTTTCACTGAAGCTTTCTTT.

The rearrangement uses TRBV5-1 and TRBJ2-1; 7 bases map to TRBD2. This CDR3 is built from 14 residues. CDR1 is SGHRS and CDR2 is YFSETQ in the germline V gene. V gave up 0 bases and J gave up 7 bases; unmatched junction bases: 4. CDR3 in DNA: TGCGCCAGCAGCTTGGGACTAGCTATTAATGAGCAGTTCTTC. Protein: CASSLGLAINEQFF. The full variable domain, with the rest looked up from reference TRBV5-1 and TRBJ2-1, is KAGVTQTPRYLIKTRGQQVTLSCSPISGHRSVSWYQQTPGQGLQFLFEYFSETQRNKGNFPGRFSGRQFSNSRSEMNVSTLELGDSALYLCASSLGLAINEQFFGPGTRLTVL.

The chain uses TRBV29-1 and TRBJ2-1; D is unclear. The CDR3 is 11 residues long. Germline values: CDR1 SQVTM, CDR2 ANQGSEA. V was pared by 7 bases and J by 6 bases, with 10 bases between. CDR3: CSDLSFNEQFF. In DNA form, the CDR3 reads TGCAGCGATCTTAGTTTCAATGAGCAGTTCTTC.

This chain joins TRBV6-4 and TRBJ2-2, with D perhaps matching TRBD2 (6 bases). Germline lookup yields CDR1 MRHNA and CDR2 SNTAGT. The CDR3 length is 14 residues. V lost 7 bases, J lost 5 bases, and 14 bases lay in between. The CDR3 DNA is TGTGCCAGCAAGTCCGGGAGTGGAACCGGGGAGCTGTTTTTT. Encoded protein: CASKSGSGTGELFF.

The chain is built from TRBV5-4 and TRBJ2-1; D might be TRBD2 (5 bases). CDR1 SGHNT and CDR2 YYREEE come from the germline V gene (reference sequence). The V end lost 0 bases, the J end lost 9 bases, and 13 bases lay between the germline ends. The CDR3 has 14 residues. CDR3 loop: CASSLGVGRSEQFF. In DNA, the CDR3 is TGTGCCAGCAGCTTGGGCGTAGGGAGAAGTGAGCAGTTCTTC. The full variable domain, rest sourced from reference TRBV5-4 and TRBJ2-1, is ETGVTQSPTHLIKTRGQQVTLRCSSQSGHNTVSWYQQALGQGPQFIFQYYREEENGRGNFPPRFSGLQFPNYSSELNVNALELDDSALYLCASSLGVGRSEQFFGPGTRLTVL.